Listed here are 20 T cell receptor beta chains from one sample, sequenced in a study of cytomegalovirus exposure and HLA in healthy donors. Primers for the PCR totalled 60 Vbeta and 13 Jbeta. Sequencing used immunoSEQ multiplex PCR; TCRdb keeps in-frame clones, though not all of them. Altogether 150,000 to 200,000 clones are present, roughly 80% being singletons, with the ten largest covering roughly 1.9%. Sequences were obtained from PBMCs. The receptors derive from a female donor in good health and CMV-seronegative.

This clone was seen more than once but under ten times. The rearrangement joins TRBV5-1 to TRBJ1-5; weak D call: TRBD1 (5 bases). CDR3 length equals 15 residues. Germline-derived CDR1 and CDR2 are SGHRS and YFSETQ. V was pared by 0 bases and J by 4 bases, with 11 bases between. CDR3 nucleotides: TGCGCCAGCAGCTTGGATGGGGCTTCTAATCAGCCCCAGCATTTT. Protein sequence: CASSLDGASNQPQHF.

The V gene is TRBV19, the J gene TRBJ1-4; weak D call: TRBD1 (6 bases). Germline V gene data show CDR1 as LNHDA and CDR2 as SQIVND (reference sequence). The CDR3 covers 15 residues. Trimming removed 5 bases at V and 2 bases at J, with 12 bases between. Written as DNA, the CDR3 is TGTGCCAGTAGTCCGCGGACAGTTACTAATGAAAAACTGTTTTTT. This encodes CASSPRTVTNEKLFF.

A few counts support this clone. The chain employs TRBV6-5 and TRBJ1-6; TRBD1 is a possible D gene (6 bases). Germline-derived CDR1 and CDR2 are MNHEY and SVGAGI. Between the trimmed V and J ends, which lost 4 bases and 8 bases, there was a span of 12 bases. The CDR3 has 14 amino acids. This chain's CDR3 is CASSSDSRDSPLHF. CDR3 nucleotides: TGTGCCAGCAGTTCGGACAGCCGGGATTCACCCCTCCACTTT.

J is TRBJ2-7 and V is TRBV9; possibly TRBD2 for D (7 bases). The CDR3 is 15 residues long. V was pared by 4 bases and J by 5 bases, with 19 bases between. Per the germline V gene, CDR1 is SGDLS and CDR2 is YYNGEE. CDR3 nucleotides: TGTGCCAGCAGCTCCCAGATCGGGGGGCAACACGAGCAGTACTTC. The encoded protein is CASSSQIGGQHEQYF.

In DNA form, the CDR3 reads TGTGCCAGCAGTGAATGGGAGGGGGTTTGGGACAGGGTGGACGACACTGAAGCTTTCTTT. Residues: CASSEWEGVWDRVDDTEAFF. The rearrangement links TRBV6-1 to TRBJ1-1; 9 bases are a match to TRBD1. Germline V lookup: CDR1 MNHNS, CDR2 SASEGT. V lost 2 bases to trimming and J lost 3 bases; unmatched junction nucleotides: 19. This CDR3 has 20 amino acids.

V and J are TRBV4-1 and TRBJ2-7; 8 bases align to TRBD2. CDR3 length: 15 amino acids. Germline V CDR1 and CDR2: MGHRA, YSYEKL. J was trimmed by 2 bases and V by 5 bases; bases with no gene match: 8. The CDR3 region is CASSEPGLGAYEQYF. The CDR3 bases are TGCGCCAGCAGCGAGCCGGGACTAGGAGCCTACGAGCAGTACTTC.

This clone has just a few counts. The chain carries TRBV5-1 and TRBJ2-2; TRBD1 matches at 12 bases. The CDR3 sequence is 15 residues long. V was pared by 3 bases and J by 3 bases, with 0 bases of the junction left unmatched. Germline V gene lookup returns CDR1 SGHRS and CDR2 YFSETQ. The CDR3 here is CASSWDRGHTGELFF. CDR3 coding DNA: TGCGCCAGCAGCTGGGACAGGGGGCACACCGGGGAGCTGTTTTTT.

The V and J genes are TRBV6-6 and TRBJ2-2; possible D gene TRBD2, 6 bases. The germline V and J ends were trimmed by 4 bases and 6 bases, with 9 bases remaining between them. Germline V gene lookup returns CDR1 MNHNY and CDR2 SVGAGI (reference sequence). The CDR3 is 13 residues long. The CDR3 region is CASSSGVSGELFF. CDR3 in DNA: TGTGCCAGCAGTTCGGGAGTCTCCGGGGAGCTGTTTTTT.

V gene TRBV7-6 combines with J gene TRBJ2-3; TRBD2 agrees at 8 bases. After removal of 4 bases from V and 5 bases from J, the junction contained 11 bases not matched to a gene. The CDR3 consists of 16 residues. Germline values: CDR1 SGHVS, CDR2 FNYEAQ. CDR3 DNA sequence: TGTGCCAGCAGCTCTCTTATCCTAGCGGGCCGAGATACGCAGTATTTT. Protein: CASSSLILAGRDTQYF.

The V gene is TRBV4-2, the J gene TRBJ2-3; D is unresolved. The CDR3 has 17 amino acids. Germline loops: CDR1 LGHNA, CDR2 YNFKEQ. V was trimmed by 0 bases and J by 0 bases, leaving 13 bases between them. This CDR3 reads CASSQEVGRWSTDTQYF. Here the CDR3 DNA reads TGTGCCAGCAGCCAAGAAGTGGGCAGGTGGAGCACAGATACGCAGTATTTT.

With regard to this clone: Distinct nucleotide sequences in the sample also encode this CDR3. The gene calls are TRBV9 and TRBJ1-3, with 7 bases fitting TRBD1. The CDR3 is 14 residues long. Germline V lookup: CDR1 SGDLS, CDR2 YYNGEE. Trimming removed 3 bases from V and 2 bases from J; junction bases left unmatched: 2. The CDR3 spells CASSAQGTGNTIYF. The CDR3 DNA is TGTGCCAGCAGCGCACAGGGGACTGGAAACACCATATATTTT. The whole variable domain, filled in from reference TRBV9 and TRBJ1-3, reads DSGVTQTPKHLITATGQRVTLRCSPRSGDLSVYWYQQSLDQGLQFLIQYYNGEERAKGNILERFSAQQFPDLHSELNLSSLELGDSALYFCASSAQGTGNTIYFGEGSWLTVV.

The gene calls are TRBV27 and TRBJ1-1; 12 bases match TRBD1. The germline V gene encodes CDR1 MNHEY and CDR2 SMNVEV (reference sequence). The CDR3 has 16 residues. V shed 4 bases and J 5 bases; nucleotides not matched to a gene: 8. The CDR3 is CASSSRDRGRRTEAFF. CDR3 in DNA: TGTGCCAGCAGTTCCCGGGACAGGGGGCGTCGAACTGAAGCTTTCTTT.

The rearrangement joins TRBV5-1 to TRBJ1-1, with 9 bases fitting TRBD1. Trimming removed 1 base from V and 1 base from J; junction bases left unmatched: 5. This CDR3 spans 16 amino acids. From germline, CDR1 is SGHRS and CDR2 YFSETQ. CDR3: CASSLSPQGANTEAFF. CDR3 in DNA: TGCGCCAGCAGCTTGAGCCCACAGGGGGCGAACACTGAAGCTTTCTTT.

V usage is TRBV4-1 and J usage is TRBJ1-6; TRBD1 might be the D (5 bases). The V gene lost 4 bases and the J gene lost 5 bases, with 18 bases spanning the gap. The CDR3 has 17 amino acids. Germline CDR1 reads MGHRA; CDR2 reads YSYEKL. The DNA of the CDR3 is TGCGCCAGCAGCCCCACTCAGGGAGGTGGGAATAATTCACCCCTCCACTTT. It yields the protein CASSPTQGGGNNSPLHF.

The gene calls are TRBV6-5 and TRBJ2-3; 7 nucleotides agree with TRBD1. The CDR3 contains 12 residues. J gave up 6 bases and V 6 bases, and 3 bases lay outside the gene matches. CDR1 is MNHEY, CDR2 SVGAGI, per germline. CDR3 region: CASSRGTDTQYF. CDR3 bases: TGTGCCAGCAGCAGGGGGACCGATACGCAGTATTTT.

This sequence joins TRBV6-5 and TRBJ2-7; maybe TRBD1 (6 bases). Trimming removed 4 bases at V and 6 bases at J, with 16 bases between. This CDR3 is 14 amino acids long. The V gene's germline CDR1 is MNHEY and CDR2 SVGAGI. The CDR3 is CASSFSGTPCEQYF. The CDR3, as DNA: TGTGCCAGCAGTTTTTCCGGGACACCCTGCGAGCAGTACTTC.

CDR3 nucleotides: TGTGCCAGCAGCTTGGATCCCGGGTCCTACGAGCAGTACTTC. This translates into CASSLDPGSYEQYF. The rearrangement joins TRBV5-6 to TRBJ2-7; D gene uncertain. Trimming stripped 0 bases from V and 1 base from J, with 8 bases between. Germline CDR1 SGHDT, CDR2 YYEEEE. This CDR3 spans 14 amino acids.

The CDR3 loop reads CASSPGTGGDEKLFF. The CDR3 DNA sequence: TGTGCCAGCTCACCCGGGACAGGGGGGGACGAAAAACTGTTTTTT. The V gene is TRBV18, the J gene TRBJ1-4, with 11 bases lining up with TRBD1. The J segment lost 8 bases and the V segment lost 3 bases, leaving 5 bases of the junction unmatched. This CDR3 comprises 15 residues. CDR1 is KGHSH and CDR2 is LQKENI in the germline V gene.

This CDR3 reads CASSVSGKADTQYF. DNA of the CDR3: TGTGCCAGCAGCGTGTCAGGGAAAGCAGATACGCAGTATTTT. J is TRBJ2-3 and V is TRBV9; possibly TRBD1 for D (5 bases). The CDR3 spans 14 residues. Between the trimmed V and J ends, which lost 2 bases and 4 bases, there was a span of 11 bases. The germline V gene has CDR1 SGDLS and CDR2 YYNGEE. The variable domain in full, with the rest retrieved from reference TRBV9 and TRBJ2-3, is DSGVTQTPKHLITATGQRVTLRCSPRSGDLSVYWYQQSLDQGLQFLIQYYNGEERAKGNILERFSAQQFPDLHSELNLSSLELGDSALYFCASSVSGKADTQYFGPGTRLTVL.

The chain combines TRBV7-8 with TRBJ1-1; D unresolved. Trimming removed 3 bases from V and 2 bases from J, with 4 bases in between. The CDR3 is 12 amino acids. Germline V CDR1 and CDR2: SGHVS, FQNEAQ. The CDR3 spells CASSFGNTEAFF. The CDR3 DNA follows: TGTGCCAGCAGCTTCGGTAACACTGAAGCTTTCTTT. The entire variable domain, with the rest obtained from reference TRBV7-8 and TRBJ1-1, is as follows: GAGVSQSPRYKVAKRGQDVALRCDPISGHVSLFWYQQALGQGPEFLTYFQNEAQLDKSGLPSDRFFAERPEGSVSTLKIQRTQQEDSAVYLCASSFGNTEAFFGQGTRLTVV.